This TCR beta chain was sequenced in a study of T cell changes during pregnancy in multiple sclerosis. V gave up 5 bases and J gave up 4 bases, with 13 bases separating them. The CDR3 has 14 amino acids. Germline V lookup: CDR1 MDHEN, CDR2 SYDVKM. Some clones are missing from TCRdb's copy, which holds only in-frame ones; the method was immunoSEQ multiplex PCR. Of around 130,000 clones listed, about 96% are singletons. The clonotype originates from a female donor with multiple sclerosis, enrolled in a pregnancy study. The sample in question was peripheral blood, obtained after pregnancy. The chain has TRBV28 and TRBJ2-3, with D possibly matching TRBD1 (6 bases). CDR3 nucleotide sequence: TGTGCCAGCAGTCGGGTGGGGGCTTCAGATACGCAGTATTTT. Translation gives CASSRVGASDTQYF.